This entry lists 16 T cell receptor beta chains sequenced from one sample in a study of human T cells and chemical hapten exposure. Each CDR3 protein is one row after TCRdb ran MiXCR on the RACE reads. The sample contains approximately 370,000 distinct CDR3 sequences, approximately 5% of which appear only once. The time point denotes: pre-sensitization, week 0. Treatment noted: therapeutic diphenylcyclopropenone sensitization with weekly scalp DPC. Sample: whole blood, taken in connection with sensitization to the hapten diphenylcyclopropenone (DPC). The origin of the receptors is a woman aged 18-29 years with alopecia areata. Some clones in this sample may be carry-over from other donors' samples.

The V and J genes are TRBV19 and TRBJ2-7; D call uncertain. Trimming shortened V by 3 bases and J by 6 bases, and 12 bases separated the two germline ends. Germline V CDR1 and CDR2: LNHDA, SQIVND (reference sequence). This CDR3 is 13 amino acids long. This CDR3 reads CASSIVPSIEQYF. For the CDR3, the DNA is TGTGCCAGTAGTATCGTCCCCAGCATCGAGCAGTACTTC.

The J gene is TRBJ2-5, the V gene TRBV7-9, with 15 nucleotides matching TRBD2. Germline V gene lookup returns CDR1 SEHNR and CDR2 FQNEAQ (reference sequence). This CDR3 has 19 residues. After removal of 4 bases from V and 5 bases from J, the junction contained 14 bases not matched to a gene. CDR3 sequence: CASSYPAGTSGGSPETQYF. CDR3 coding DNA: TGTGCCAGCAGCTACCCGGCAGGGACTAGCGGGGGGAGCCCCGAGACCCAGTACTTC.

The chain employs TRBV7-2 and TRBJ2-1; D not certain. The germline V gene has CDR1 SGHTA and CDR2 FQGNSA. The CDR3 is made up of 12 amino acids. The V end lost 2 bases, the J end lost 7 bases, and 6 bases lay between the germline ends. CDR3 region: CASSLNMNEQFF. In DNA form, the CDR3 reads TGTGCCAGCAGCTTAAACATGAATGAGCAGTTCTTC.

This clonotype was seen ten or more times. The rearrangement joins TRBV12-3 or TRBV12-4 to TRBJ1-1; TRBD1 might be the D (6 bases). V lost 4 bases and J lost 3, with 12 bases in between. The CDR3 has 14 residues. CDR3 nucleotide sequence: TGTGCCAGCAGTTCATATAACAGGGACACTGAAGCTTTCTTT. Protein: CASSSYNRDTEAFF.

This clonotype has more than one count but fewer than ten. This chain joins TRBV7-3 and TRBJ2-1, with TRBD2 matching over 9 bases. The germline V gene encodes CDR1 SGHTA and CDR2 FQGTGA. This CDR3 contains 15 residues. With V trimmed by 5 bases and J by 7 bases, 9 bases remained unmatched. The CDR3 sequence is CASSPGLAFRNEQFF. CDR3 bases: TGTGCCAGCAGCCCGGGACTAGCCTTTAGAAATGAGCAGTTCTTC.

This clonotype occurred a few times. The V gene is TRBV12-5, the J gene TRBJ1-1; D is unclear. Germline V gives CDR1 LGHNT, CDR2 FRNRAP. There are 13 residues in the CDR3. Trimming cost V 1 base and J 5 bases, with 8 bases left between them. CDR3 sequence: CASGLEGNTEAFF. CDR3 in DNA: TGTGCTAGTGGTTTGGAGGGTAATACTGAAGCTTTCTTT.

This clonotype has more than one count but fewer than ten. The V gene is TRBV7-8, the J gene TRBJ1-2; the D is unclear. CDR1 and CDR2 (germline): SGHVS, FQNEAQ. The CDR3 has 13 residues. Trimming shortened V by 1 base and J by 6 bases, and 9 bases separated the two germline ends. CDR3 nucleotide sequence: TGTGCCAGCAGCTTAGGACGGGTCGATGGCTACACCTTC. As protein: CASSLGRVDGYTF.

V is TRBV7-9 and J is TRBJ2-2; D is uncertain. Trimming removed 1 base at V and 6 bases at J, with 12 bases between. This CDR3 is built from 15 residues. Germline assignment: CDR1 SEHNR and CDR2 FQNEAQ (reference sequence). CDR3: CASSLVPLYAGELFF. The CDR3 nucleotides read TGTGCCAGCAGCTTAGTTCCATTGTACGCCGGGGAGCTGTTTTTT.

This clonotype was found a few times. CDR3 in amino acids: CASSLWQDNQPQHF. Here the CDR3 DNA reads TGTGCCAGCAGCCTGTGGCAGGACAATCAGCCCCAGCATTTT. The chain joins TRBV4-2 to TRBJ1-5; D unclear. The CDR3 has 14 amino acids. Germline V gives CDR1 LGHNA, CDR2 YNFKEQ. The V end lost 4 bases, the J end lost 3 bases, and 10 bases lay between the germline ends.

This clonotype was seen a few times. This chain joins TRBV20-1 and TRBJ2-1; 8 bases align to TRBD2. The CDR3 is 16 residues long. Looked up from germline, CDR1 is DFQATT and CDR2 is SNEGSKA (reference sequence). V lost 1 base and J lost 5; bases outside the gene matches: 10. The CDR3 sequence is CSARAAGAVQDNEQFF. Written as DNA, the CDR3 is TGCAGTGCTAGAGCAGCGGGGGCCGTGCAGGACAATGAGCAGTTCTTC.

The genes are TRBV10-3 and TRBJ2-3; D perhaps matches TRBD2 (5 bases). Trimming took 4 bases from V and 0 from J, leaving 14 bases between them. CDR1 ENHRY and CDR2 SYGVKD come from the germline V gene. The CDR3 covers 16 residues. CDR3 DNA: TGTGCCATCAGTGCGGGAACTCCCTCTAGCACAGATACGCAGTATTTT. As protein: CAISAGTPSSTDTQYF.

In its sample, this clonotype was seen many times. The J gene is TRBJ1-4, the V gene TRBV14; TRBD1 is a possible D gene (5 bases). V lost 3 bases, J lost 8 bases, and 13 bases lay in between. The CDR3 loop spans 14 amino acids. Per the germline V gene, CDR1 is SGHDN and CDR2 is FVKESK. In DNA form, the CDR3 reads TGTGCCAGCAGCCATTGGGGGGAGCGCGAAAAACTGTTTTTT. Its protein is CASSHWGEREKLFF.

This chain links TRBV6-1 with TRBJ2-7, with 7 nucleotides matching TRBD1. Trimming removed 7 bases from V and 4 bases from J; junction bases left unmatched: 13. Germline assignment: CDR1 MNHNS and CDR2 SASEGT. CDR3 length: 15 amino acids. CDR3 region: CASTVGAGGWYEQYF. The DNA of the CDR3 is TGTGCCAGCACCGTGGGGGCAGGGGGTTGGTACGAGCAGTACTTC.

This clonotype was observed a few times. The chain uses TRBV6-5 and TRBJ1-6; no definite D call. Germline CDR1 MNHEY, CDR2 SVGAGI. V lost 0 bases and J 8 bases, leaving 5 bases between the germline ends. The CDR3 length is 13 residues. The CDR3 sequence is CASSYSRDSPLHF. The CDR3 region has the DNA TGTGCCAGCAGTTACTCGAGAGATTCACCCCTCCACTTT.

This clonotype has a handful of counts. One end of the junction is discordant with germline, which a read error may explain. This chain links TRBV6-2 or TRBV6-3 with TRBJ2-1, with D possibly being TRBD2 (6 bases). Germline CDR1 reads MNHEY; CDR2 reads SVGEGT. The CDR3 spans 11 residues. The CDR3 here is CASSYLGLPIF. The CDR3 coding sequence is TGTGCCAGCAGTTACCTGGGACTGCCAATCTTC.

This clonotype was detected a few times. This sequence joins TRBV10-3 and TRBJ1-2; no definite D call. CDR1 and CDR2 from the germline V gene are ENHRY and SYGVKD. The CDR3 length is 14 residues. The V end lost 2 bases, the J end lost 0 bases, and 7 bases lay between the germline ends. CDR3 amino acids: CAISEQLANYGYTF. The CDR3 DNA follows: TGTGCCATCAGTGAGCAGTTAGCTAACTATGGCTACACCTTC.